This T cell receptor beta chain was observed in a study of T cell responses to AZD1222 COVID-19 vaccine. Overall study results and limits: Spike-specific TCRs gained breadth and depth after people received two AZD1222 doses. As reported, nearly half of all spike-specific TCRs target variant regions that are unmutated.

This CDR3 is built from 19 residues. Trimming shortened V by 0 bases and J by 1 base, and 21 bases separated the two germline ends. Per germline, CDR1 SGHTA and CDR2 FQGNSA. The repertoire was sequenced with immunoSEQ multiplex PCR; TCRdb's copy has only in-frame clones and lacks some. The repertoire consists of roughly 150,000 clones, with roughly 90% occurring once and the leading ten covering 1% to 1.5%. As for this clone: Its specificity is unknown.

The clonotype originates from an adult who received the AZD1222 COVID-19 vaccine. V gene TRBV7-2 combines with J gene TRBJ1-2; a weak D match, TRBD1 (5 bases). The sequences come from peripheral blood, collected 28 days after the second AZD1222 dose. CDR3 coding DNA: TGTGCCAGCAGCTTAGCCCCGGGACGGCGGGGGGACCGTAACTATGGCTACACCTTC. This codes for CASSLAPGRRGDRNYGYTF.